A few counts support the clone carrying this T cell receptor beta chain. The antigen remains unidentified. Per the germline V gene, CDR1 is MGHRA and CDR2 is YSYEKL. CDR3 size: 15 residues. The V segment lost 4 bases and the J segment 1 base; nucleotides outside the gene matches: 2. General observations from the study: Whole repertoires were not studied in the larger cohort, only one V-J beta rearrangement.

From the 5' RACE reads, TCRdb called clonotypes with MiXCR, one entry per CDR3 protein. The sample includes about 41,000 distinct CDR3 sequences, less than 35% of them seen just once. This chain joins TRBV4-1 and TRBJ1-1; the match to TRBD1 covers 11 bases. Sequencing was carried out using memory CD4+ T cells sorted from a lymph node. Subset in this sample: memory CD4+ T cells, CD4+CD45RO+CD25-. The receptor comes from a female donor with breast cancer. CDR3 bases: TGCGCCAGCAGCCCAGGACAGGGGGCGAACACTGAAGCTTTCTTT. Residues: CASSPGQGANTEAFF.